The next 21 T cell receptor beta chains were all read from a single sample in a study of type 1 regulatory T cells. TCRdb reprocessed the reads via MiXCR and lists one record per CDR3 protein. The table includes approximately 6,000 distinct CDR3 sequences, 25% to 35% detected once. Their recognized antigens are unknown. General observations from the study: Compared with non-Tr1 cells, Tr1 cells showed a narrower TCR repertoire.

The specimen sequenced was cultured type 1 regulatory T (Tr1) cells, either the whole culture or a sorted fraction (not recorded which). These receptors were taken from a human donor in good health.

In this sample, this clonotype turned up a few times. This sequence joins TRBV5-1 and TRBJ2-5; TRBD2 matches at 11 bases. V dropped 4 bases and J dropped 5; count of bases not matched to a gene: 7. Germline V gene sequence: CDR1 SGHRS, CDR2 YFSETQ. The CDR3 sequence is 15 residues long. CDR3: CASSPSLAGVETQYF. The CDR3, as DNA: TGCGCCAGCAGCCCTTCACTAGCGGGAGTGGAGACCCAGTACTTC.

This clonotype counts as medium-sized (0.01 to 0.1%). The chain combines TRBV7-3 with TRBJ2-2; D is unresolved. In germline, CDR1 is SGHTA, CDR2 FQGTGA. The CDR3 consists of 13 residues. V was trimmed by 5 bases and J by 1 base, leaving 5 bases between them. As DNA, the CDR3 is TGTGCCAGCAGCCCCTGGAACACCGGGGAGCTGTTTTTT. Translation: CASSPWNTGELFF.

To note about this clonotype: Since a much larger clone is just one base distant, this may be a read error. The chain is built from TRBV20-1 and TRBJ2-7, with 9 nucleotides matching TRBD2. The CDR3 runs 16 residues. Germline V gene sequence: CDR1 DFQATT, CDR2 SNEGSKA (reference sequence). J gave up 3 bases and V 3 bases, and 12 bases lay outside the gene matches. CDR3 bases: TGCAGTGCTAGTAAAGGGCTAGCGGGGACCCTCTACGAGCAGTACTTC. It codes for CSASKGLAGTLYEQYF.

V is TRBV7-2 and J is TRBJ2-3; maybe TRBD2 (5 bases). The germline V gene encodes CDR1 SGHTA and CDR2 FQGNSA. The V and J ends lost 1 base and 0 bases respectively, with 11 bases between them. The CDR3 has 16 amino acids. The CDR3 reads CASSLVSRGSTDTQYF. The DNA for the CDR3 is TGTGCCAGCAGCTTAGTAAGCCGGGGTAGCACAGATACGCAGTATTTT.

This clonotype was detected only a few times. CDR3 sequence reads: CASSLVLGVEQFF. CDR3 sequence (DNA): TGTGCCAGCAGCTTAGTACTGGGCGTTGAGCAGTTCTTC. The chain links TRBV7-9 to TRBJ2-1; no reliable D call. This CDR3 is built from 13 residues. In germline, CDR1 is SEHNR, CDR2 FQNEAQ (reference sequence). Trimming shortened V by 1 base and J by 9 bases, and 10 bases separated the two germline ends.

In its sample, this clonotype ranks as medium-sized. The V gene is TRBV7-6, the J gene TRBJ2-2, with 7 nucleotides matching TRBD1. V shed 5 bases and J 0 bases; nucleotides not matched to a gene: 6. Germline V CDR1 and CDR2: SGHVS, FNYEAQ. This CDR3 has 16 amino acids. Written as DNA, the CDR3 is TGTGCCAGCAGCAAGGGGGCGTTTTCGAACACCGGGGAGCTGTTTTTT. Protein: CASSKGAFSNTGELFF.

This clonotype is categorized as medium-sized. The V call is TRBV20-1, the J call TRBJ1-2; D is unresolved. The CDR3 length is 15 residues. Germline-derived CDR1 and CDR2 are DFQATT and SNEGSKA (reference sequence). With 3 bases removed from V and 4 bases from J, the gap between germline ends came to 18 bases. The CDR3 sequence is CSARDGGRASYGYTF. In nucleotides, the CDR3 is TGCAGTGCTAGGGACGGAGGGAGGGCCTCCTATGGCTACACCTTC.

In this sample, this clonotype is medium-sized. The chain links TRBV5-1 to TRBJ2-1; 9 bases align to TRBD1. This CDR3 region has 15 residues. In germline, CDR1 is SGHRS, CDR2 YFSETQ. V was pared by 3 bases and J by 4 bases, with 5 bases of the junction left unmatched. CDR3 nucleotides: TGCGCCAGCAGCTGGGGACAGGGACTATACAATGAGCAGTTCTTC. Its protein is CASSWGQGLYNEQFF.

This clonotype was recorded a few times. The rearrangement uses TRBV6-2 or TRBV6-3 and TRBJ2-1; TRBD2 matches at 7 bases. CDR1 is MNHEY, CDR2 SVGEGT, per germline. Losses at the gene ends were 6 bases for V and 0 bases for J; bases not matched to a gene: 5. This CDR3 has 15 residues. The CDR3 protein is CASRQSGISYNEQFF. Here the CDR3 DNA reads TGTGCCAGCAGACAAAGCGGGATCTCCTACAATGAGCAGTTCTTC.

The chain uses TRBV30 and TRBJ1-6, with D possibly being TRBD1 (6 bases). This CDR3 spans 14 amino acids. V lost 3 bases to trimming and J lost 10 bases, with 16 bases between them. CDR1 and CDR2 from the germline V gene are GTSNPN and SVGIG (reference sequence). CDR3 DNA: TGTGCCTGGAGACAGGGAGGTGTTGTCTCACCCCTCCACTTT. This sequence encodes CAWRQGGVVSPLHF. The full variable domain, with the rest looked up from reference TRBV30 and TRBJ1-6, is SQTIHQWPATLVQPVGSPLSLECTVEGTSNPNLYWYRQAAGRGLQLLFYSVGIGQISSEVPQNLSASRPQDRQFILSSKKLLLSDSGFYLCAWRQGGVVSPLHFGNGTRLTVT.

Judged by abundance, this clonotype is medium-sized. The chain couples TRBV7-2 to TRBJ2-1; TRBD1 matches at 8 bases. The V and J ends lost 6 bases and 3 bases, in that order; junction bases with no gene match: 7. The CDR3 consists of 15 residues. Germline CDR1 reads SGHTA; CDR2 reads FQGNSA. The CDR3 DNA reads TGTGCCAGCAGTTCCGGACAGGGTGGCTACAATGAGCAGTTCTTC. Protein sequence: CASSSGQGGYNEQFF.

Concerning this clonotype: This may be a read error, as it is one base from a much larger clone. The chain recombines TRBV5-1 with TRBJ2-5, with 10 bases lining up with TRBD2. The V gene end was trimmed by 1 base and the J gene end by 8 bases; junction bases not matched to a gene: 14. The CDR3 is 17 residues long. Germline values: CDR1 SGHRS, CDR2 YFSETQ. In nucleotides, the CDR3 is TGCGCCAGCAGCTTGAGGCTAGCGGGAGTTGGTCGGGATACCCAGTACTTC. Its translation is CASSLRLAGVGRDTQYF.

This clonotype was counted only a few times. V is TRBV20-1 and J is TRBJ2-3; tentatively, D is TRBD2 (6 bases). This CDR3 has 15 amino acids. CDR1 and CDR2 from the germline V gene are DFQATT and SNEGSKA (reference sequence). V was cut by 6 bases and J by 0 bases, with 16 bases left in between. CDR3 in amino acids: CSAPALATSTDTQYF. The CDR3 bases are TGCAGTGCCCCAGCCCTAGCGACTAGCACAGATACGCAGTATTTT.

In its sample, this clonotype is medium-sized (0.01 to 0.1%). The chain recombines TRBV7-2 with TRBJ2-7; D perhaps matches TRBD2 (6 bases). V was clipped by 2 bases and J by 2 bases, with 13 bases between them. The CDR3 sequence is 15 residues long. Looked up from germline, CDR1 is SGHTA and CDR2 is FQGNSA. CDR3 DNA sequence: TGTGCCAGCAGCTTACGATTTGCTAGCGCCTACGAGCAGTACTTC. Encoded protein: CASSLRFASAYEQYF.

The J gene is TRBJ2-1, the V gene TRBV6-6; D perhaps matches TRBD2 (5 bases). The CDR3 covers 15 residues. The germline V and J ends were trimmed by 6 bases and 9 bases, with 21 bases remaining between them. Looked up from germline, CDR1 is MNHNY and CDR2 is SVGAGI (reference sequence). CDR3 sequence reads: CASSSTSSAWVEQFF. The CDR3 nucleotides read TGTGCCAGCAGCTCTACTAGTTCCGCGTGGGTTGAGCAGTTCTTC.

Within the sample, this clonotype is medium-sized (0.01 to 0.1%). The rearrangement uses TRBV10-3 and TRBJ1-3; 10 nucleotides agree with TRBD1. Germline CDR1 reads ENHRY; CDR2 reads SYGVKD. This CDR3 is built from 15 residues. Trimming removed 6 bases from V and 0 bases from J; junction bases left unmatched: 2. The CDR3 nucleotides are TGTGCCATCAGGAGGACAGGGGGCTCTGGAAACACCATATATTTT. Translating it yields CAIRRTGGSGNTIYF.

With regard to this clonotype: This may be a read error: a much more frequent sequence differs by one nucleotide. The chain links TRBV30 to TRBJ1-2; a possible D gene is TRBD1 (6 bases). The ends were cut back, 2 bases at V and 8 bases at J, with 18 bases in the middle. Germline CDR1 reads GTSNPN; CDR2 reads SVGIG (reference sequence). The CDR3 loop spans 14 amino acids. The CDR3 region is CAWSSRTAVGGYTF. DNA for the CDR3: TGTGCCTGGAGTTCCCGGACAGCGGTGGGAGGCTACACCTTC.

This clonotype was observed a few times. The chain has TRBV29-1 and TRBJ2-1; no firm D call. Germline CDR1 SQVTM, CDR2 ANQGSEA. V gave up 4 bases and J gave up 8 bases, with 24 bases separating them. The CDR3 spans 16 residues. The CDR3 here is CSVVLLRPNLLDEQFF. For the CDR3, the DNA is TGCAGCGTTGTACTTCTTCGGCCAAACCTCCTCGATGAGCAGTTCTTC.

This chain joins TRBV9 and TRBJ2-5; 16 bases match TRBD2. This CDR3 spans 19 amino acids. Per germline, CDR1 SGDLS and CDR2 YYNGEE. The trim removed 0 bases at V and 4 bases at J, leaving 9 bases unmatched. DNA of the CDR3: TGTGCCAGCAGCGTAGGACCGGGACTAGCGGGAGGGCCGGGAGAGACCCAGTACTTC. Encoded protein: CASSVGPGLAGGPGETQYF.

This clonotype is termed medium-sized. The chain carries TRBV3-1 and TRBJ2-1; the D is unclear. Per the germline V gene, CDR1 is LGHDT and CDR2 is YNNKEL (reference sequence). V was trimmed by 4 bases and J by 4 bases, leaving 14 bases between them. The CDR3 is made up of 15 amino acids. DNA of the CDR3: TGTGCCAGCAGCCCTTCCCTAGTTCTTTACAATGAGCAGTTCTTC. It yields the protein CASSPSLVLYNEQFF.

This clonotype is medium-sized by share. V usage is TRBV5-1 and J usage is TRBJ2-6; 7 bases match TRBD1. The CDR3 is made up of 18 amino acids. The V segment lost 2 bases and the J segment 0 bases; nucleotides outside the gene matches: 8. The germline V gene encodes CDR1 SGHRS and CDR2 YFSETQ. The CDR3 coding sequence is TGCGCCAGCAGCTTCATGGAACAGGGGAGCTCTGGGGCCAACGTCCTGACTTTC. Its translation: CASSFMEQGSSGANVLTF. Complete variable domain (other parts from reference TRBV5-1 and TRBJ2-6): KAGVTQTPRYLIKTRGQQVTLSCSPISGHRSVSWYQQTPGQGLQFLFEYFSETQRNKGNFPGRFSGRQFSNSRSEMNVSTLELGDSALYLCASSFMEQGSSGANVLTFGAGSRLTVL.